Ten or more counts support the clone carrying this T cell receptor beta chain. Its antigen is not identified. This CDR3 has 15 residues. Germline assignment: CDR1 MNHEY and CDR2 SVGEGT. The trim removed 6 bases at V and 6 bases at J, leaving 6 bases unmatched. This specimen belongs to a study of regulatory T cells in long-lasting Graves disease. Construction of the TCR beta libraries employed iRepertoire HTBI primers in conjunction with Arm-PCR of CDR3 regions. TCRdb called the multiplex PCR reads again in MiXCR, with one record for every CDR3 protein. The profile shows about 200,000 distinct CDR3 sequences, around 20% of them singletons. Study-level results: Having only a small sample size may have limited accuracy. Study of thyroid tissue was not done, with only peripheral blood studied.

Time point of the sample: newly diagnosed GD, antithyroid drugs for less than 3 months. Preparation of the TCR library used RNA extracted from PBMCs. The data were also submitted as part of a second study, on T cells in Graves' hyperthyroidism and ophthalmopathy. That report notes: Most thyroid clonotypes expanded above 0.001 were also detected in blood.

The TCR originated in a woman in her twenties or thirties with Graves disease. Material: peripheral blood mononuclear cells (PBMCs), obtained at new diagnosis, from a patient treated with antithyroid drugs. The chain uses TRBV6-2 or TRBV6-3 and TRBJ2-1; 12 bases line up with TRBD2. The CDR3 DNA reads TGTGCCAGCAGGTCTCTAGCGGGAGGGTCCAATGAGCAGTTCTTC. Translating it yields CASRSLAGGSNEQFF.